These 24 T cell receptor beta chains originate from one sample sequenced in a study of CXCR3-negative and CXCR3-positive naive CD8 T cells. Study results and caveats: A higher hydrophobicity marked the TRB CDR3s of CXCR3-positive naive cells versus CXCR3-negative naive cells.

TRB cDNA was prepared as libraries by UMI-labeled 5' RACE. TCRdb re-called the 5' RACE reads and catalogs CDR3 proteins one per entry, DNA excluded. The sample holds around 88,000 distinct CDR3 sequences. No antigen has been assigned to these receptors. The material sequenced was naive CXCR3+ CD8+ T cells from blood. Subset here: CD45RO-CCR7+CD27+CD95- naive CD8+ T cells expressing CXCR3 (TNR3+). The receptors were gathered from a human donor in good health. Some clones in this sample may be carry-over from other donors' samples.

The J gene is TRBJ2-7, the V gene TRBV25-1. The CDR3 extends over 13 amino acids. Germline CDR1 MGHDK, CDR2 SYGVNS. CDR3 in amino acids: CASSASDGYEQYF.

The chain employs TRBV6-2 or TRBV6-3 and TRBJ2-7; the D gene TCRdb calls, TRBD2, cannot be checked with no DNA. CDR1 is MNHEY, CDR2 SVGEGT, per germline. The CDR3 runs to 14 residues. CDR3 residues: CASKARGEIYEQYF.

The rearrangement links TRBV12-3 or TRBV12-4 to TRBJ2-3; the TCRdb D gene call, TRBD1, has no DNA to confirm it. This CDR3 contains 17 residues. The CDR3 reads CASSRDRGNPSTDTQYF.

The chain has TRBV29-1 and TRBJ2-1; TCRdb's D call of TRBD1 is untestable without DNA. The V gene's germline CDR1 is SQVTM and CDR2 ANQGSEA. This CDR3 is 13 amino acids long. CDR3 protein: CSVRTGIDNEQFF.

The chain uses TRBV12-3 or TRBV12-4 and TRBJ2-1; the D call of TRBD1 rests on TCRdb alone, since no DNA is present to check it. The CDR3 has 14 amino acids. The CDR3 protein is CASLSQGNYNEQFF.

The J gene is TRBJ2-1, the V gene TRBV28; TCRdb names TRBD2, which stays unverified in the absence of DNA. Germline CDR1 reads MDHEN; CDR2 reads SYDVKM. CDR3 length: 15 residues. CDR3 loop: CASRGLAGGSNEQFF.

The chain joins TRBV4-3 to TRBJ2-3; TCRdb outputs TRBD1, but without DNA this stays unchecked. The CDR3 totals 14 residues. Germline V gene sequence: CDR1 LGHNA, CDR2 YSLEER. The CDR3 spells CASSQGKGWNTQYF.

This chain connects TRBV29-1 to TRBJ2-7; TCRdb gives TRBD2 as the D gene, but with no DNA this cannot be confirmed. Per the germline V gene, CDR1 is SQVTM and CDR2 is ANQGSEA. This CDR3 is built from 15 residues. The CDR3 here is CSVELAGGLSYEQYF.

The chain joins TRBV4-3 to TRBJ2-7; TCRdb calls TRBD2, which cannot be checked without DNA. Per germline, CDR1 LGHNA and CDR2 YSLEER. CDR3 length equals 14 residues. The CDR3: CASSQAGDYYEQYF.

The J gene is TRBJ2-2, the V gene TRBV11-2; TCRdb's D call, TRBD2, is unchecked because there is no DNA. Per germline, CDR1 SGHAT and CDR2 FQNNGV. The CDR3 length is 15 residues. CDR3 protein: CASSFGGMNTGELFF.

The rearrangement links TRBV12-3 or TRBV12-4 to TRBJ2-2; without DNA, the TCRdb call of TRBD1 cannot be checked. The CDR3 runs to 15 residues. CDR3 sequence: CASTFPGGGTGELFF.

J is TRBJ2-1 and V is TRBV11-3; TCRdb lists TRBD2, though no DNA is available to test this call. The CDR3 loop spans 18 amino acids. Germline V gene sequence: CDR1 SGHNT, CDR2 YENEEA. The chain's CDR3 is CASSLGALEGLAYNEQFF. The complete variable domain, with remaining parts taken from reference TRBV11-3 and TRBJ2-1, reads EAGVVQSPRYKIIEKKQPVAFWCNPISGHNTLYWYLQNLGQGPELLIRYENEEAVDDSQLPKDRFSAERLKGVDSTLKIQPAELGDSAVYLCASSLGALEGLAYNEQFFGPGTRLTVL.

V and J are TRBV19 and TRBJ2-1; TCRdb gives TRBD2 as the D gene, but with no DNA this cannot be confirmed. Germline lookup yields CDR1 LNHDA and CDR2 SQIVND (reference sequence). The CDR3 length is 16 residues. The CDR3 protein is CASSTGGRALYNEQFF.

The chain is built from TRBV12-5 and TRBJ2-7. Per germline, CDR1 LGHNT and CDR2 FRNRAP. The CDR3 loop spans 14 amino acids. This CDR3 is CASGPPGMSYEQYF.

This CDR3 is CSVEWDENYGYTF. The chain couples TRBV29-1 to TRBJ1-2; TCRdb lists TRBD1, though no DNA is available to test this call. In germline, CDR1 is SQVTM, CDR2 ANQGSEA. This CDR3 contains 13 residues.

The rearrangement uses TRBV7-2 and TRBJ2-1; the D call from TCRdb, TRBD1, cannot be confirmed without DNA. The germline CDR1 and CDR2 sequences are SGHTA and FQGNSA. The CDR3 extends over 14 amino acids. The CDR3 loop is CASRPGTDDNEQFF.

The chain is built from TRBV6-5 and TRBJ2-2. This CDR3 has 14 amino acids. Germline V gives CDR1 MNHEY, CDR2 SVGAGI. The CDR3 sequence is CASSYGGGTGELFF.

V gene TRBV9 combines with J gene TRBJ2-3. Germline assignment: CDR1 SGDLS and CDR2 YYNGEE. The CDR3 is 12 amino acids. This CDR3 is CASSVHTDTQYF.

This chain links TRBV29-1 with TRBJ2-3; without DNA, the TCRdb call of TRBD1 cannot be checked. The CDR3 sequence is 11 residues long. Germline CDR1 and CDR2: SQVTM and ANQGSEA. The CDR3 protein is CSVLFSGGEDF.

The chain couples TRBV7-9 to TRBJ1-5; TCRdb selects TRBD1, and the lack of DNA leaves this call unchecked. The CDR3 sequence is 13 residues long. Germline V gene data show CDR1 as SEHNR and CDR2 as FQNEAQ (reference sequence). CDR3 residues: CASSLGQGQPQHF.

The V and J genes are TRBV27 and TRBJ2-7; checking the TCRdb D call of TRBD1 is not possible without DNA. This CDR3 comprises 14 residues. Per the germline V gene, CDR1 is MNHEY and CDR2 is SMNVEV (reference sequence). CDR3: CASAWDRSSYEQYF.

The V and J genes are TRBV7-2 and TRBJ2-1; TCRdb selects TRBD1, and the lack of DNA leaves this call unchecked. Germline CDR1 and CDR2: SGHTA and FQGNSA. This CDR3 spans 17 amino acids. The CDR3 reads CASSLRPRQAPYHEQFF.

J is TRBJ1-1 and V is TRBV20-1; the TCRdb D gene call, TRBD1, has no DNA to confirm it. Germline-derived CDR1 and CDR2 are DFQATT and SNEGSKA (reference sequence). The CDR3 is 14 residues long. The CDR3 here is CSASPGGPRTEAFF.

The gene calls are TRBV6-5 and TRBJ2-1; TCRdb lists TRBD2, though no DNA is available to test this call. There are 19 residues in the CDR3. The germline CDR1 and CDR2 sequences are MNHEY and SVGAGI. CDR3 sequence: CASSYSKARMESSYNEQFF.